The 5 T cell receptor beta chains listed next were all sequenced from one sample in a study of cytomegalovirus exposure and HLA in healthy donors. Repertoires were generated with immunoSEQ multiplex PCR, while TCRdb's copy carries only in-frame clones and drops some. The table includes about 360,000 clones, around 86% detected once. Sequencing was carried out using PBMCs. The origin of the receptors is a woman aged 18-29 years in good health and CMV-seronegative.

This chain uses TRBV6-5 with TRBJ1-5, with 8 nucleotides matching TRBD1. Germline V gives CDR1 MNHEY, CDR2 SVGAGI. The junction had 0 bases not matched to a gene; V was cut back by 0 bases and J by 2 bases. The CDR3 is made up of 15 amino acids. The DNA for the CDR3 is TGTGCCAGCAGTTACTCGACAGGGGGCAATCAGCCCCAGCATTTT. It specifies CASSYSTGGNQPQHF.

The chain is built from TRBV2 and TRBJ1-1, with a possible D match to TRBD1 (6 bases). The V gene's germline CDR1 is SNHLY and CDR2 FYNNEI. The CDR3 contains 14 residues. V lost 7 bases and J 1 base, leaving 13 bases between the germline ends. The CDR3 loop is CASTTDSSNTEAFF. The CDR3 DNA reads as TGTGCCAGCACCACGGACAGTTCGAACACTGAAGCTTTCTTT. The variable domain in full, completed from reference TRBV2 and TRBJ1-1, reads EPEVTQTPSHQVTQMGQEVILRCVPISNHLYFYWYRQILGQKVEFLVSFYNNEISEKSEIFDDQFSVERPDGSNFTLKIRSTKLEDSAMYFCASTTDSSNTEAFFGQGTRLTVV.

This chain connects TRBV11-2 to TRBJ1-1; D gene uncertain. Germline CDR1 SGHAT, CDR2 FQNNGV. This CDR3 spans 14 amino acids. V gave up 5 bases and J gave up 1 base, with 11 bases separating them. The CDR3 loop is CASSKQMGNTEAFF. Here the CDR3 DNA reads TGTGCCAGCAGCAAACAGATGGGGAACACTGAAGCTTTCTTT.

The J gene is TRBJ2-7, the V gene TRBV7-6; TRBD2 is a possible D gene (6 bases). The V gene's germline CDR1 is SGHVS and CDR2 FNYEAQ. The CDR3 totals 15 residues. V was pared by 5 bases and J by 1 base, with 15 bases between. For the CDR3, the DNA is TGTGCCAGCAGCAGCGGGCGGGGCAATTCCTACGAGCAGTACTTC. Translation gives CASSSGRGNSYEQYF.

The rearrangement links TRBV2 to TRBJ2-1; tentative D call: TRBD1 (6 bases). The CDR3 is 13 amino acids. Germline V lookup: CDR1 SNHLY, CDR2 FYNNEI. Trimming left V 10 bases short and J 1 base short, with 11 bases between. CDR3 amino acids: CATPGQSYNEQFF. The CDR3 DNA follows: TGTGCCACCCCTGGACAGTCCTACAATGAGCAGTTCTTC.